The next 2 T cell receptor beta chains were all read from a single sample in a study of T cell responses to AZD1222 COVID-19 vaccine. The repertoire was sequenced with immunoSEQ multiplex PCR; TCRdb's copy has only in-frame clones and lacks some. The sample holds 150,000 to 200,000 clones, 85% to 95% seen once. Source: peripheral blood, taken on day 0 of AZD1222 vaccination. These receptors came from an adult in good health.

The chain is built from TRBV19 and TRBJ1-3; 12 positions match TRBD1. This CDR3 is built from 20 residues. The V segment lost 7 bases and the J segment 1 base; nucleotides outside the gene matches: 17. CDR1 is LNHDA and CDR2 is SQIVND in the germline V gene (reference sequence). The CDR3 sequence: CASTPPPGQGAKRSGNTIYF. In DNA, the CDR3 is TGTGCCAGTACTCCGCCTCCGGGACAGGGGGCGAAAAGGTCTGGAAACACCATATATTTT. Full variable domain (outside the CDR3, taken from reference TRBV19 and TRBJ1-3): DGGITQSPKYLFRKEGQNVTLSCEQNLNHDAMYWYRQDPGQGLRLIYYSQIVNDFQKGDIAEGYSVSREKKESFPLTVTSAQKNPTAFYLCASTPPPGQGAKRSGNTIYFGEGSWLTVV.

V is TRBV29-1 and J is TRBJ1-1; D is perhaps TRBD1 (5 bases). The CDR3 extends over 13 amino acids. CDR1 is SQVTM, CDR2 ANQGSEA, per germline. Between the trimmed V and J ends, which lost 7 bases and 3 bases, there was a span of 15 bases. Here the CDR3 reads CSAKLQVDTEAFF. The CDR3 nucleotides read TGCAGCGCAAAACTACAGGTAGACACTGAAGCTTTCTTT.